This TCR beta chain was sequenced in a study of CD8 T cells in Susac syndrome. It was with random hexamers that 0.5 to 1 ug RNA was reverse transcribed. The CDR3 of TCR beta was amplified by immunoSEQ multiplex PCR across 54 Vbeta and 13 Jbeta. MiXCR was run by TCRdb on the immunoSEQ multiplex PCR reads, yielding one entry per CDR3 protein. The table records more than 65,000 distinct CDR3 sequences, approximately 96% of them present only once. This clonotype was seen a single time. Germline V gene data show CDR1 as DFQATT and CDR2 as SNEGSKA (reference sequence). Trimming cost V 2 bases and J 1 base; bases outside gene matches: 5. There are 14 residues in the CDR3. The CD8+ and CD4+ T cells were isolated magnetically using a negative isolation approach, whereas the TEMRA cells were enriched by FACS.

The gene calls are TRBV20-1 and TRBJ2-7; 7 bases line up with TRBD2. This receptor was identified in a human donor with multiple sclerosis. Sequencing was done on a sample of CD8+ T cells from PBMCs. The CDR3 nucleotides read TGCAGTGCTAGATCAGGGACTATTTCCTACGAGCAGTACTTC. Protein product: CSARSGTISYEQYF.